These 27 T cell receptor beta chains were all obtained from the same sample, sequenced in a study of identical twins. TCRdb ran MiXCR on the 5' RACE reads and lists one entry per CDR3 protein. The sample shows hundreds of thousands of distinct CDR3 sequences, about 8.1% of them seen only once. This sample also appeared in a second study, on yellow fever vaccine responses in identical twins.

Sequences were obtained from memory (CD45RO+) T cells sorted from blood. Every receptor here comes from a woman aged 18 to 35 in good health.

This clonotype was recorded a few times. The chain combines TRBV28 with TRBJ2-2; the match to TRBD2 covers 12 bases. Unmatched junction bases numbered 6, after V lost 5 bases and J lost 5 bases. This CDR3 is 16 amino acids long. CDR1 is MDHEN, CDR2 SYDVKM, per germline. The CDR3 spells CASSQWTSGNTGELFF. CDR3 DNA: TGTGCCAGCAGTCAATGGACTAGCGGGAATACCGGGGAGCTGTTTTTT. The full variable domain, completed using reference TRBV28 and TRBJ2-2, is DVKVTQSSRYLVKRTGEKVFLECVQDMDHENMFWYRQDPGLGLRLIYFSYDVKMKEKGDIPEGYSVSREKKERFSLILESASTNQTSMYLCASSQWTSGNTGELFFGEGSRLTVL.

CDR3 DNA sequence: TGTGCCATCAGTGAATATGGGGCCGGGGTTGGCTACACCTTC. It encodes CAISEYGAGVGYTF. The chain carries TRBV10-3 and TRBJ1-2, with D possibly matching TRBD1 (5 bases). In germline, CDR1 is ENHRY, CDR2 SYGVKD. CDR3 length equals 14 residues. V lost 3 bases and J lost 7, with 15 bases in between.

In this sample, this clonotype turned up many times. This chain links TRBV12-3 or TRBV12-4 with TRBJ2-5; no firm D call. This CDR3 is 12 amino acids long. V dropped 3 bases and J dropped 5 bases, with 7 bases sitting between them. CDR3 nucleotide sequence: TGTGCCAGCAGTTTGGGATTGGAGACCCAGTACTTC. Its translation: CASSLGLETQYF.

The genes are TRBV15 and TRBJ2-5; D is unclear. CDR1 is LNHNV, CDR2 YYDKDF, per germline (reference sequence). There are 15 residues in the CDR3. With 4 bases removed from V and 0 bases from J, the gap between germline ends came to 12 bases. In DNA form, the CDR3 reads TGTGCCACCAGCAAAAATACCGCGTACCAAGAGACCCAGTACTTC. Translated: CATSKNTAYQETQYF.

This clonotype showed up just a few times. V and J are TRBV12-3 or TRBV12-4 and TRBJ2-3; no clear D gene. Trimming cost V 5 bases and J 3 bases, with 9 bases left between them. The CDR3 is 13 residues long. The CDR3: CASSLPWTDTQYF. In DNA form, the CDR3 reads TGTGCCAGCAGTCTCCCCTGGACAGATACGCAGTATTTT.

In its sample, this clonotype was seen a few times. The chain couples TRBV6-5 to TRBJ2-5; 10 positions match TRBD1. Germline trimming cut 2 bases from V and 7 bases from J; bases unmatched to any gene: 16. The CDR3 length is 18 residues. Per germline, CDR1 MNHEY and CDR2 SVGAGI. CDR3 sequence: CASSYPRSGTGEKGTQYF. CDR3 nucleotides: TGTGCCAGCAGTTACCCTCGTTCCGGGACAGGGGAGAAAGGGACCCAGTACTTC.

A few counts support this clonotype. The rearrangement uses TRBV7-9 and TRBJ2-1, with D hard to call. This CDR3 region has 14 residues. The V and J ends lost 5 bases and 3 bases respectively, with 11 bases between them. Germline V lookup: CDR1 SEHNR, CDR2 FQNEAQ (reference sequence). The CDR3 is CASSPASDYNEQFF. CDR3 nucleotides: TGTGCCAGCAGCCCCGCGTCAGACTACAATGAGCAGTTCTTC.

Many counts were recorded for this clonotype. This chain uses TRBV7-6 with TRBJ2-2; the D gene is possibly TRBD2 (6 bases). Germline CDR1 and CDR2: SGHVS and FNYEAQ. The CDR3 is made up of 15 amino acids. V was pared by 2 bases and J by 6 bases, with 13 bases between. CDR3 region: CASSLSRGYAGELFF. The CDR3 DNA is TGTGCCAGCAGCTTAAGTCGGGGGTACGCCGGGGAGCTGTTTTTT.

In its sample, this clonotype was seen many times. The chain carries TRBV5-1 and TRBJ1-2, with D perhaps TRBD1 (6 bases). Trimming left V 4 bases short and J 4 bases short, with 20 bases between. From germline, CDR1 is SGHRS and CDR2 YFSETQ. The CDR3 is 16 amino acids. For the CDR3, the DNA is TGCGCCAGCAGCCGGGACCAGGACAGACGCTTCTATGGCTACACCTTC. Encoded protein: CASSRDQDRRFYGYTF.

This clonotype was seen many times. J is TRBJ2-2 and V is TRBV29-1; D call uncertain. The V gene lost 4 bases and the J gene lost 0 bases, with 9 bases spanning the gap. Germline V gene sequence: CDR1 SQVTM, CDR2 ANQGSEA. CDR3 length equals 14 residues. CDR3 nucleotide sequence: TGCAGCGTTGCTGGTGGAGCGAACACCGGGGAGCTGTTTTTT. It is translated as CSVAGGANTGELFF.

The V call is TRBV20-1, the J call TRBJ2-2; D is uncertain. The CDR3 length is 14 residues. Trimming took 1 base from V and 7 from J, leaving 13 bases between them. Germline V gene lookup returns CDR1 DFQATT and CDR2 SNEGSKA (reference sequence). CDR3 sequence reads: CSARGPSGGGELFF. CDR3 coding DNA: TGCAGTGCTAGAGGACCCTCGGGCGGCGGGGAGCTGTTTTTT.

This clonotype was seen many times. The chain links TRBV4-1 to TRBJ1-2; D is perhaps TRBD1 (5 bases). V shed 1 base and J shed 4 bases, with 19 bases lying between them. The CDR3 contains 17 residues. The V gene's germline CDR1 is MGHRA and CDR2 YSYEKL. The CDR3 DNA sequence: TGCGCCAGCAGCCAAGGCGGGGGATCGACGGTCGGCTATGGCTACACCTTC. Protein: CASSQGGGSTVGYGYTF.

V gene TRBV18 combines with J gene TRBJ2-3; no firm D call. Germline CDR1 and CDR2: KGHSH and LQKENI. This CDR3 has 16 amino acids. The germline V and J ends were trimmed by 3 bases and 2 bases, with 15 bases remaining between them. DNA for the CDR3: TGTGCCAGCTCACCCACATTGTACGGATTCACAGATACGCAGTATTTT. It yields the protein CASSPTLYGFTDTQYF.

This clonotype was counted at least ten times. This chain's CDR3 is CASSLGRGRLVRQFF. The CDR3 bases are TGTGCCAGCAGTTTGGGCAGGGGGAGGTTGGTTAGGCAGTTCTTC. The chain links TRBV12-3 or TRBV12-4 to TRBJ2-1; perhaps TRBD1 as D (7 bases). The CDR3 is made up of 15 amino acids. Trimming pared 3 bases from V and 12 bases from J, leaving 21 bases between.

At least ten counts were recorded for this clonotype. The gene calls are TRBV12-3 or TRBV12-4 and TRBJ1-1, with D unclear. There are 15 residues in the CDR3. The germline V and J ends were trimmed by 6 bases and 3 bases, with 17 bases remaining between them. CDR3 bases: TGTGCCAGCAGCCGCCGACCCACCTCGGACACTGAAGCTTTCTTT. Translating it yields CASSRRPTSDTEAFF.

The gene calls are TRBV6-4 and TRBJ2-3; the D gene is possibly TRBD1 (6 bases). Germline V lookup: CDR1 MRHNA, CDR2 SNTAGT. CDR3 length equals 15 residues. The V end lost 4 bases, the J end lost 2 bases, and 13 bases lay between the germline ends. In DNA, the CDR3 is TGTGCCAGCAGTGCCGCTACAGGGAACACAGATACGCAGTATTTT. As protein: CASSAATGNTDTQYF.

This clonotype has ten or more counts. An end of the junction does not agree with germline; a read error may underlie this. The gene calls are TRBV5-6 and TRBJ2-7; 8 nucleotides agree with TRBD2. The CDR3 runs 12 residues. CDR1 SGHDT and CDR2 YYEEEE come from the germline V gene. DNA of the CDR3: TGTGCCAGCAGCTTGGCCGTCGAGCGGGAGAACTTC. Translated, it gives CASSLAVERENF.

The table lists this clonotype with a few counts. V gene TRBV7-2 combines with J gene TRBJ2-7; weak D call: TRBD1 (5 bases). This CDR3 spans 14 amino acids. Trimming cost V 2 bases and J 2 bases, with 10 bases left between them. Germline V gives CDR1 SGHTA, CDR2 FQGNSA. The CDR3: CASSLQDRAYEQYF. The DNA of the CDR3 is TGTGCCAGCAGCTTACAAGACAGAGCCTACGAGCAGTACTTC.

CDR3 residues: CASSKGEQGQYV. CDR3 in DNA: TGTGCCAGCAGCAAAGGGGAGCAGGGCCAGTACGTC. The rearrangement joins TRBV21-1 to TRBJ2-7; the DNA was not compared with TRBD1, the D call given in the table. TRBV21-1 is described as a pseudogene. CDR3 length: 12 residues.

In its sample, this clonotype was seen a few times. The CDR3 coding sequence is TGTGCTAGTGCCGTTGGGATCTCAACCTACAATGAGCAGTTCTTC. Protein: CASAVGISTYNEQFF. V is TRBV12-5 and J is TRBJ2-1; D is unresolved. The CDR3 is 15 residues long. Trimming cost V 7 bases and J 2 bases, with 15 bases left between them. Germline V gene sequence: CDR1 LGHNT, CDR2 FRNRAP. The entire variable domain, with the rest obtained from reference TRBV12-5 and TRBJ2-1, is as follows: DARVTQTPRHKVTEMGQEVTMRCQPILGHNTVFWYRQTMMQGLELLAYFRNRAPLDDSGMPKDRFSAEMPDATLATLKIQPSEPRDSAVYFCASAVGISTYNEQFFGPGTRLTVL.

This clonotype was observed many times. CDR3 sequence (DNA): TGTGCCAGCAGCCAAGATCAGGGCCCAGCCCACAGGATTTGGGAGACCCAGTACTTC. The encoded protein is CASSQDQGPAHRIWETQYF. The genes are TRBV3-1 and TRBJ2-5; D may be TRBD1 (5 bases). CDR1 is LGHDT, CDR2 YNNKEL, per germline (reference sequence). The CDR3 has 19 amino acids. V lost 0 bases to trimming and J lost 5 bases, with 25 bases between them.

This clonotype has at least ten counts. In nucleotides, the CDR3 is TGCAGCGTTGATCGGGGAAACCAAGAGACCCAGTACTTC. Its translation: CSVDRGNQETQYF. V and J are TRBV29-1 and TRBJ2-5, with a tentative D call TRBD2 (5 bases). CDR1 is SQVTM and CDR2 is ANQGSEA in the germline V gene. With 3 bases removed from V and 0 bases from J, the gap between germline ends came to 8 bases. This CDR3 contains 13 residues.

This clonotype has a count of ten or more. This chain links TRBV20-1 with TRBJ1-3, with D possibly being TRBD1 (5 bases). V lost 4 bases to trimming and J lost 2 bases, with 9 bases between them. Germline-derived CDR1 and CDR2 are DFQATT and SNEGSKA (reference sequence). This CDR3 contains 13 residues. This CDR3 is CSAMGVTGNTIYF. The CDR3 DNA reads TGCAGTGCTATGGGGGTTACTGGAAACACCATATATTTT.

The CDR3 is CSARDLREIGANVLTF. The CDR3 DNA is TGCAGTGCTAGAGATCTTAGGGAAATTGGGGCCAACGTCCTGACTTTC. The V and J genes are TRBV20-1 and TRBJ2-6; D is unresolved. The CDR3 is 16 amino acids. Trimming took off 0 bases at V and 3 bases at J, with 12 bases between the two ends. Per germline, CDR1 DFQATT and CDR2 SNEGSKA (reference sequence).

The chain employs TRBV5-5 and TRBJ2-7; 9 nucleotides agree with TRBD2. The germline gives CDR1 SGHKS, CDR2 YYEKEE (reference sequence). CDR3 length equals 15 residues. V lost 2 bases, J lost 2 bases, and 5 bases stayed unmatched. The CDR3 sequence is CASSLAGGIPYEQYF. The CDR3 coding sequence is TGTGCCAGCAGCTTAGCGGGAGGAATACCCTACGAGCAGTACTTC.

This clonotype was counted a few times. The chain recombines TRBV2 with TRBJ1-2; weak D call: TRBD1 (6 bases). CDR1 is SNHLY and CDR2 is FYNNEI in the germline V gene. V was trimmed by 6 bases and J by 3 bases, leaving 11 bases between them. The CDR3 has 13 residues. In DNA form, the CDR3 reads TGTGCCAGCAGCCGATGGACAGACTATGGCTACACCTTC. Translation gives CASSRWTDYGYTF.

This clonotype was counted at least ten times. The V gene is TRBV3-1, the J gene TRBJ2-5; D unclear. CDR1 and CDR2 (germline): LGHDT, YNNKEL (reference sequence). V lost 1 base and J lost 4, with 16 bases in between. This CDR3 is built from 16 residues. The CDR3 DNA sequence: TGTGCCAGCAGCCAAGCGGGCCCTACAGAAAGAGAGACCCAGTACTTC. Translating gives CASSQAGPTERETQYF.